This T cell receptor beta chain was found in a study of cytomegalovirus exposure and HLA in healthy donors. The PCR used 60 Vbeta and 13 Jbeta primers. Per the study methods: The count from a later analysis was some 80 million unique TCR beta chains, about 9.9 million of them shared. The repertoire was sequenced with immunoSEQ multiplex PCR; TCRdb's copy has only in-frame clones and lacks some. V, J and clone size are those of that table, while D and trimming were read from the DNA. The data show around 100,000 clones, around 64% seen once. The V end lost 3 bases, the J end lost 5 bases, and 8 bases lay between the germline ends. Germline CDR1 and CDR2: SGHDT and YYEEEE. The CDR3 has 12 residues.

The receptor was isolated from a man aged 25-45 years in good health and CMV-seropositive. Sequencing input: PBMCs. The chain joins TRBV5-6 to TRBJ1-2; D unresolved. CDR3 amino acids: CASSSNRYGYTF. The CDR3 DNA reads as TGTGCCAGCAGCTCTAACAGATATGGCTACACCTTC.